This T cell receptor (beta chain) is from a study of shared clonotypes between healthy human individuals. About the study: Three plates were used per donor for CD4 naive, three for CD4 memory, two for CD8 naive and one for CD8 memory. General study findings and limits: What limited the represented genetic and exposure-history diversity was the small number of donors.

Template for every sorted-subset replicate PCR totaled around 210 ng DNA, approximately 30,000 T cell genomes. Clones were sequenced by immunoSEQ multiplex PCR, and TCRdb holds only the in-frame ones, with some missing. The data show 2 million to 2.5 million clones, 85% to 95% seen once. The CDR3 extends over 17 amino acids. Per the germline V gene, CDR1 is SEHNR and CDR2 is FQNEAQ (reference sequence). V was clipped by 5 bases and J by 8 bases, with 25 bases between them. Naive-designated CD8 cells lacked CD45RO, were positively enriched for CCR7, and omitted terminally differentiated effector memory CD45RA+ cells. With respect to this clone: Antigen: not known.

The TCR sequence derives from a man between 18 and 35 years old in good health. The sample was naive CD8+ T cells sorted from blood. The chain links TRBV7-9 to TRBJ1-3; D is uncertain. Here the CDR3 reads CASSNGRVLAVSDTIYF. The CDR3 region has the DNA TGTGCCAGCAGCAACGGACGCGTGTTGGCTGTTTCGGACACCATATATTTT.